This TCR beta chain is drawn from a study of T cells in Graves' hyperthyroidism and ophthalmopathy. Study background: Blood was drawn when the patient was first diagnosed and still untreated.

This clonotype was counted a few times. Amplified TCR beta CDR3 regions came from RNA transcripts. First-round RT-PCR of the TCR CDR3 relied on the HTBI primer set. TCRdb passed the multiplex PCR reads through MiXCR, listing each CDR3 protein once. This table has 550,000 to 600,000 distinct CDR3 sequences, approximately 15% appearing once. The CDR3 length is 16 residues. V gave up 4 bases and J gave up 2 bases, with 14 bases separating them. Germline V gene lookup returns CDR1 SGHDN and CDR2 FVKESK. This clonotype originated in a woman aged 18-29 years with Graves' ophthalmopathy. The material sequenced was blood. J is TRBJ2-2 and V is TRBV14; D not certain. The CDR3 nucleotides are TGTGCCAGCAGCCGCCACTTGGCGGTTAACACCGGGGAGCTGTTTTTT. Residues: CASSRHLAVNTGELFF. Supplemented by reference TRBV14 and TRBJ2-2, the full variable domain reads EAGVTQFPSHSVIEKGQTVTLRCDPISGHDNLYWYRRVMGKEIKFLLHFVKESKQDESGMPNNRFLAERTGGTYSTLKVQPAELEDSGVYFCASSRHLAVNTGELFFGEGSRLTVL.